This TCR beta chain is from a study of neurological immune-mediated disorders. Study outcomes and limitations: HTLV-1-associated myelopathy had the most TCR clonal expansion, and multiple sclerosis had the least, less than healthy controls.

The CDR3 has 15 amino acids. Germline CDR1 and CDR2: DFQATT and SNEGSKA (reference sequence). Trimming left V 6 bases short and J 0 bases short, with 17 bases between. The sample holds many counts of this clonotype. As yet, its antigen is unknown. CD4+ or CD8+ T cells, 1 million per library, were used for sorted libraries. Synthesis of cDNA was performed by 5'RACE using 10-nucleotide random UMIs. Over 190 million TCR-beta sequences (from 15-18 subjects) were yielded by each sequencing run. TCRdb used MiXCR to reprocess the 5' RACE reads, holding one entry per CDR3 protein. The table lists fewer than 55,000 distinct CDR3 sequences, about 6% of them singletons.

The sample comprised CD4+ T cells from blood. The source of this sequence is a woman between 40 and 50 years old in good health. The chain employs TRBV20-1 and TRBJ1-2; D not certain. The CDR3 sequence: CSALTWDPSNYGYTF. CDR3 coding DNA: TGCAGTGCCCTGACATGGGATCCGTCTAACTATGGCTACACCTTC.